These T cell receptor beta chains were read from a single sample in a study of CD8 T cells in Susac syndrome. TCRdb reprocessed the immunoSEQ multiplex PCR reads with MiXCR, giving one entry per CDR3 protein. Here the sample spans some 170,000 distinct CDR3 sequences, less than 95% being singletons. Sequencing was performed on CD4+ T cells from PBMCs. The receptors shown here come from a human donor in good health. CDR3s include the opening cysteine and the closing phenylalanine or tryptophan. A D gene is named only where the DNA matches it firmly. Some rows have no size entry. The others give once, few or many, or a class for an expanded clone.

-	-	TRBJ2-3	TRBV29-1	CSVGVGLADTQYF	TGCAGCGTTGGGGTGGGGCTGGCGGATACGCAGTATTTT
-	TRBD2	TRBJ2-1	TRBV18	CASSPPPSGGYNEQFF	TGTGCCAGCTCACCACCGCCTAGCGGGGGATACAATGAGCAGTTCTTC
-	TRBD1	TRBJ2-3	TRBV28	CASSLQGLGTDTQYF	TGTGCCAGCAGCTTACAGGGGCTGGGCACAGATACGCAGTATTTT
-	-	TRBJ1-2	TRBV12-3/TRBV12-4	CASSLGPIGNYGYTF	TGTGCCAGCAGTTTAGGGCCAATAGGAAACTATGGCTACACCTTC
-	TRBD2	TRBJ2-5	TRBV20-1	CSAGTSGTQETQYF	TGCAGTGCCGGGACTAGCGGGACCCAAGAGACCCAGTACTTC
-	-	TRBJ1-4	TRBV30	CAWGQGRTNEKLFF	TGTGCCTGGGGGCAGGGGCGAACTAATGAAAAACTGTTTTTT
-	-	TRBJ1-5	TRBV3-1	CASSQEWGRDQPQHF	TGTGCCAGCAGCCAAGAGTGGGGGAGGGATCAGCCCCAGCATTTT
once	TRBD2	TRBJ2-1	TRBV28	CASSLEGTSPEQFF	TGTGCCAGCAGTTTAGAAGGGACTAGTCCTGAGCAGTTCTTC
-	-	TRBJ2-1	TRBV6-2/TRBV6-3	CASSYLYLSEQFF	TGTGCCAGCAGTTACCTTTATTTAAGTGAGCAGTTCTTC
-	-	TRBJ2-1	TRBV2	CASRSLGASYEQFF	TGTGCCAGCAGAAGTCTTGGAGCATCGTATGAGCAGTTCTTC
-	-	TRBJ2-1	TRBV4-3	CASSHGFIGKSYNEQFF	TGCGCCAGCAGCCACGGATTCATCGGCAAATCCTACAATGAGCAGTTCTTC
-	-	TRBJ2-2	TRBV3-1	CASSFDRSTGELFF	TGTGCCAGCAGCTTCGACAGGTCCACCGGGGAGCTGTTTTTT
-	-	TRBJ2-2	TRBV20-1	CSASRANTGELFF	TGCAGTGCGAGCCGGGCCAACACCGGGGAGCTGTTTTTT
-	-	TRBJ1-2	TRBV28	CASSFRGTYGYTF	TGTGCCAGCAGTTTTCGGGGCACCTATGGCTACACCTTC
-	TRBD1	TRBJ2-5	TRBV15	CATNRDREETQYF	TGTGCCACCAACCGGGACAGGGAAGAGACCCAGTACTTC
-	-	TRBJ2-7	TRBV12-3/TRBV12-4	CASSLMGSGEQYF	TGTGCCAGCAGTTTAATGGGTTCGGGGGAGCAGTACTTC
-	-	TRBJ2-7	TRBV7-3	CASSLDPPSEQYF	TGTGCCAGCAGCCTAGATCCCCCGTCCGAGCAGTACTTC
-	-	TRBJ2-4	TRBV6-1	CATIPTGAKNIQYF	TGTGCCACCATCCCCACAGGGGCCAAAAACATTCAGTACTTC
-	TRBD1	TRBJ1-5	TRBV20-1	CSATGGIQPQHF	TGCAGTGCCACAGGGGGCATTCAGCCCCAGCATTTT
-	TRBD1	TRBJ2-3	TRBV7-2	CASSSSTEGTGADTQYF	TGTGCCAGCAGCTCCTCGACAGAAGGGACAGGGGCAGATACGCAGTATTTT
-	-	TRBJ2-2	TRBV29-1	CSVDAQNTGELFF	TGCAGCGTTGATGCACAGAACACCGGGGAGCTGTTTTTT
-	-	TRBJ1-2	TRBV19	CASSPASIYGYTF	TGTGCCAGTAGTCCGGCAAGTATCTATGGCTACACCTTC
-	TRBD2	TRBJ2-1	TRBV30	CAWSWTSGKRGEQFF	TGTGCCTGGAGTTGGACTAGCGGGAAACGCGGTGAGCAGTTCTTC
-	TRBD2	TRBJ2-3	TRBV29-1	CSVEGTSGRNPDTQYF	TGCAGCGTAGAAGGGACTAGCGGGAGGAATCCAGATACGCAGTATTTT
-	TRBD1	TRBJ2-3	TRBV7-2	CASSLTRQGTDTQYF	TGTGCCAGCAGCTTAACCAGACAGGGTACAGATACGCAGTATTTT
-	-	TRBJ1-2	TRBV7-6	CASSSRRTASYGYTF	TGTGCCAGCAGCTCCCGAAGGACGGCAAGCTATGGCTACACCTTC
-	TRBD2	TRBJ2-3	TRBV18	CASSPPAGGDTDTQYF	TGTGCCAGCTCACCACCAGCGGGAGGGGATACAGATACGCAGTATTTT
-	-	TRBJ1-1	TRBV30	CAWSVQVEDTEAFF	TGTGCCTGGAGTGTACAAGTGGAAGACACTGAAGCTTTCTTT
-	TRBD1	TRBJ1-2	TRBV9	CASSRRGTYGYTF	TGTGCCAGCAGCCGCAGGGGGACCTATGGCTACACCTTC
-	-	TRBJ1-2	TRBV6-2/TRBV6-3	CASSQPKRTNYGYTF	TGTGCCAGCAGCCAACCAAAGAGAACTAACTATGGCTACACCTTC
once	-	TRBJ2-7	TRBV20-1	CSARDGDHYTYEQYF	TGCAGTGCTAGAGATGGTGACCATTACACCTACGAGCAGTACTTC
-	-	TRBJ2-1	TRBV13	CASSLLVSSYNEQFF	TGTGCCAGCAGCTTACTTGTTAGCTCCTACAATGAGCAGTTCTTC
-	TRBD2	TRBJ2-3	TRBV30	CAWGPGLAGAADTQYF	TGTGCCTGGGGTCCGGGACTAGCGGGAGCGGCAGATACGCAGTATTTT
-	-	TRBJ2-1	TRBV9	CASSSPFEQKKQFF	TGTGCCAGCAGCTCTCCCTTCGAACAGAAGAAGCAGTTCTTC
-	-	TRBJ2-7	TRBV2	CASSAVEQYF	TGTGCCAGCAGTGCAGTTGAGCAGTACTTC
-	TRBD1	TRBJ2-1	TRBV29-1	CSLRMPGQGAYNEQFF	TGCAGCCTGAGAATGCCGGGACAGGGGGCCTACAATGAGCAGTTCTTC
-	-	TRBJ2-7	TRBV6-1	CASSRSDWRVSYEQYF	TGTGCCAGCAGCCGCTCGGACTGGCGGGTCTCCTACGAGCAGTACTTC
-	TRBD1	TRBJ2-7	TRBV30	CAWSVRKRTGSYEQYF	TGTGCCTGGAGTGTCCGAAAACGGACAGGGAGCTACGAGCAGTACTTC
-	-	TRBJ2-1	TRBV2	CASSHPNYNEQFF	TGTGCCAGCAGTCATCCTAATTACAATGAGCAGTTCTTC
-	TRBD1	TRBJ1-5	TRBV28	CASSGDSFNQPQHF	TGTGCCAGCAGTGGGGACAGCTTCAATCAGCCCCAGCATTTT
-	-	TRBJ2-1	TRBV25-1	CASSEWDEQFF	TGTGCCAGCAGTGAATGGGATGAGCAGTTCTTC
-	-	TRBJ2-5	TRBV7-6	CASSWELGRETQYF	TGTGCCAGCAGCTGGGAGCTCGGTCGGGAGACCCAGTACTTC
-	-	TRBJ2-1	TRBV29-1	CSVELVEPYNEQFF	TGCAGCGTTGAACTAGTTGAACCCTACAATGAGCAGTTCTTC
-	TRBD2	TRBJ2-7	TRBV24-1	CATSLSGGDNEQYF	TGTGCCACCAGTTTATCGGGAGGTGATAACGAGCAGTACTTC
-	TRBD2	TRBJ2-7	TRBV4-3	CASSQGLAGPTYEQYF	TGCGCCAGCAGCCAAGGGCTAGCGGGACCTACCTACGAGCAGTACTTC
-	-	TRBJ1-2	TRBV7-9	CASSLRHIYGYTF	TGTGCCAGCAGCTTGCGGCATATCTATGGCTACACCTTC
-	TRBD1	TRBJ2-7	TRBV27	CASTRQGEGLYEQYF	TGTGCCAGCACCCGACAGGGAGAGGGGCTCTACGAGCAGTACTTC
-	TRBD1	TRBJ2-3	TRBV20-1	CSAGGTGIYTQYF	TGCAGTGCTGGGGGGACAGGAATATATACGCAGTATTTT
-	-	TRBJ2-3	TRBV7-2	CASSRLVADTQYF	TGTGCCAGCAGCCGACTAGTTGCAGATACGCAGTATTTT
-	-	TRBJ2-3	TRBV30	CAWSVGLPADTQYF	TGTGCCTGGAGTGTAGGACTACCGGCAGATACGCAGTATTTT
-	TRBD2	TRBJ2-5	TRBV3-1	CASSQDGGLAVTQYF	TGTGCCAGCAGCCAAGATGGGGGACTAGCCGTGACCCAGTACTTC
-	-	TRBJ2-6	TRBV15	CATSRVGEPGANVLTF	TGTGCCACCAGCAGAGTTGGGGAACCTGGGGCCAACGTCCTGACTTTC
-	TRBD2	TRBJ2-7	TRBV29-1	CSIQSGGTLSYEQYF	TGCAGCATCCAGAGCGGGGGCACATTATCCTACGAGCAGTACTTC
-	TRBD1	TRBJ2-7	TRBV6-5	CASSYRAPQGTSYEQYF	TGTGCCAGCAGTTACAGGGCTCCACAGGGGACCAGTTACGAGCAGTACTTC
-	-	TRBJ1-5	TRBV7-9	CASSPRESNQPQHF	TGTGCCAGCAGCCCCAGGGAAAGCAATCAGCCCCAGCATTTT
-	TRBD2	TRBJ2-1	TRBV12-3/TRBV12-4	CASSYGLAANEQFF	TGTGCCAGCAGTTATGGACTAGCGGCTAATGAGCAGTTCTTC
-	-	TRBJ2-7	TRBV29-1	CSVGGQGADEQYF	TGCAGCGTGGGAGGGCAGGGGGCTGACGAGCAGTACTTC
-	-	TRBJ1-1	TRBV27	CASSLVRDTEAFF	TGTGCCAGCAGTTTAGTTCGGGACACTGAAGCTTTCTTT
once	TRBD1	TRBJ1-5	TRBV28	CASSGQGYNQPQHF	TGTGCCAGCAGCGGACAGGGGTACAATCAGCCCCAGCATTTT